Presented here are 27 T cell receptor beta chains from one specimen sequenced in a study of cytomegalovirus exposure and HLA in healthy donors. PCR was performed using 60 Vbeta and 13 Jbeta primers. Some clones are missing from TCRdb's copy, which holds only in-frame ones; the method was immunoSEQ multiplex PCR. Among a few hundred thousand clones, approximately 78% were seen once, and the ten largest hold 2.5% to 3%. Source material: PBMCs. The receptors originated from a man in his thirties or forties in good health and CMV-seronegative.

Points on this clone: Other DNA variants within this sample encode the same CDR3. The genes are TRBV9 and TRBJ2-3; 10 nucleotides match TRBD2. CDR1 SGDLS and CDR2 YYNGEE come from the germline V gene. The CDR3 runs to 15 residues. The V segment lost 3 bases and the J segment 6 bases; nucleotides outside the gene matches: 7. CDR3 loop: CASSASGGAGDTQYF. CDR3 nucleotides: TGTGCCAGCAGCGCCAGCGGGGGGGCGGGGGATACGCAGTATTTT.

The genes are TRBV15 and TRBJ1-2; 8 bases fit TRBD1. Looked up from germline, CDR1 is LNHNV and CDR2 is YYDKDF (reference sequence). The CDR3 consists of 16 residues. With 0 bases clipped from V and 4 bases from J, the junction kept 7 bases outside the gene matches. The CDR3 protein is CATSREYRGGVYGYTF. The CDR3 DNA reads TGTGCCACCAGCAGAGAATACAGGGGGGGGGTCTATGGCTACACCTTC.

The rearrangement joins TRBV7-8 to TRBJ1-6; TRBD1 matches at 11 bases. With 4 bases clipped from V and 9 bases from J, the junction kept 5 bases outside the gene matches. Germline CDR1 reads SGHVS; CDR2 reads FQNEAQ. The CDR3 totals 15 residues. CDR3 nucleotides: TGTGCCAGCAGCTGGGGACAGGGGGGGAGTTCACCCCTCCACTTT. It specifies CASSWGQGGSSPLHF.

The chain is built from TRBV5-6 and TRBJ2-5; 7 positions agree with TRBD2. V dropped 4 bases and J dropped 9; count of bases not matched to a gene: 21. Germline V lookup: CDR1 SGHDT, CDR2 YYEEEE. This CDR3 comprises 17 residues. The CDR3 coding sequence is TGTGCCAGCAGCCCTGCGGGGAGGGGCGGACCTCCGGGGGCCCAGTACTTC. Encoded protein: CASSPAGRGGPPGAQYF.

The CDR3 region is CASSPQDDTIYF. The CDR3 DNA is TGTGCCAGCAGCCCCCAGGATGACACCATATATTTT. V gene TRBV28 combines with J gene TRBJ1-3; D is uncertain. Germline V gives CDR1 MDHEN, CDR2 SYDVKM. This CDR3 comprises 12 residues. V was cut by 6 bases and J by 8 bases, with 11 bases left in between.

DNA for the CDR3: TGTGCCAGCAGTTTATTTTCCCCGGGGAGGCCGGGGAACACTGAAGCTTTCTTT. Its translation is CASSLFSPGRPGNTEAFF. The rearrangement joins TRBV27 to TRBJ1-1; D not certain. The CDR3 spans 18 residues. V gave up 1 base and J gave up 1 base, with 19 bases separating them. Germline loops: CDR1 MNHEY, CDR2 SMNVEV (reference sequence).

Comments on this clone: One end of the junction varies from germline; a read error may be responsible. The rearrangement links TRBV7-9 to TRBJ1-1; no clear D. CDR1 is SEHNR and CDR2 is FQNEAQ in the germline V gene (reference sequence). The CDR3 runs to 14 residues. The CDR3 is CSSSHGGPNTEAFF. Written as DNA, the CDR3 is TGTTCCAGCAGCCACGGCGGGCCAAACACTGAAGCTTTCTTT.

The V and J genes are TRBV7-3 and TRBJ2-5; weak D call: TRBD1 (6 bases). The CDR3 has 14 amino acids. Germline V gives CDR1 SGHTA, CDR2 FQGTGA. The V and J ends lost 2 bases and 1 base respectively, with 8 bases between them. CDR3 sequence (DNA): TGTGCCAGCAGCTTACTAGGGGGCCAAGAGACCCAGTACTTC. Protein product: CASSLLGGQETQYF.

The chain links TRBV5-6 to TRBJ2-5, with TRBD1 matching 8 bases. The CDR3 sequence is 13 residues long. The V and J ends lost 4 bases and 2 bases, in that order; junction bases with no gene match: 1. Germline loops: CDR1 SGHDT, CDR2 YYEEEE. The CDR3 sequence: CASSRTGQETQYF. DNA of the CDR3: TGTGCCAGCAGCAGGACAGGGCAAGAGACCCAGTACTTC.

J is TRBJ2-3 and V is TRBV9; D is perhaps TRBD2 (6 bases). The CDR3 is made up of 16 amino acids. Germline-derived CDR1 and CDR2 are SGDLS and YYNGEE. V was pared by 0 bases and J by 5 bases, with 16 bases between. CDR3: CASSVVGVRGRDTQYF. The CDR3 nucleotides are TGTGCCAGCAGCGTAGTGGGAGTACGGGGGAGAGATACGCAGTATTTT. Full variable domain (outside the CDR3, taken from reference TRBV9 and TRBJ2-3): DSGVTQTPKHLITATGQRVTLRCSPRSGDLSVYWYQQSLDQGLQFLIQYYNGEERAKGNILERFSAQQFPDLHSELNLSSLELGDSALYFCASSVVGVRGRDTQYFGPGTRLTVL.

V and J are TRBV4-2 and TRBJ1-1, with 7 nucleotides matching TRBD1. The CDR3 covers 16 residues. The J segment lost 3 bases and the V segment lost 0 bases, leaving 7 bases of the junction unmatched. From germline, CDR1 is LGHNA and CDR2 YNFKEQ. The CDR3: CASSQERGRRYTEAFF. DNA of the CDR3: TGTGCCAGCAGCCAAGAGAGGGGGCGGAGGTACACTGAAGCTTTCTTT.

This sequence joins TRBV5-4 and TRBJ2-2; D is uncertain. CDR3 length: 15 residues. V was cut by 4 bases and J by 4 bases, with 14 bases left in between. Germline assignment: CDR1 SGHNT and CDR2 YYREEE (reference sequence). The CDR3 reads CASSDPRAPTGELFF. DNA for the CDR3: TGTGCCAGCAGCGATCCTCGCGCGCCCACCGGGGAGCTGTTTTTT.

On this clone: The junction does not match germline at one end; this may be a read error. The chain joins TRBV18 to TRBJ2-6; tentatively, D is TRBD1 (5 bases). Germline lookup yields CDR1 KGHSH and CDR2 LQKENI. This CDR3 is 18 amino acids long. The CDR3 DNA is TGTGCCAGCTCACCTTTGGCTTTATCGAACTCTGGGGCCAGCGTCCTGACTTTC. It is translated as CASSPLALSNSGASVLTF.

This chain's CDR3 is CASSSRDSETQYF. CDR3 nucleotide sequence: TGTGCCAGCAGCTCCCGGGACTCCGAGACCCAGTACTTC. This chain joins TRBV7-6 and TRBJ2-5, with D possibly matching TRBD2 (6 bases). The CDR3 runs to 13 residues. Trimming took 4 bases from V and 5 from J, leaving 11 bases between them. The germline V gene encodes CDR1 SGHVS and CDR2 FNYEAQ. The whole variable domain, remainder taken from reference TRBV7-6 and TRBJ2-5, is GAGVSQSPRYKVTKRGQDVALRCDPISGHVSLYWYRQALGQGPEFLTYFNYEAQQDKSGLPNDRFSAERPEGSISTLTIQRTEQRDSAMYRCASSSRDSETQYFGPGTRLLVL.

The J gene is TRBJ2-3, the V gene TRBV4-3; D might be TRBD2 (6 bases). V lost 2 bases to trimming and J lost 2 bases, with 17 bases between them. CDR1 and CDR2 from the germline V gene are LGHNA and YSLEER. The CDR3 spans 17 residues. DNA of the CDR3: TGCGCCAGCAGCCAAAGGCCCCCGGGACTTGCCACAGATACGCAGTATTTT. Translated, it gives CASSQRPPGLATDTQYF.

The rearrangement uses TRBV5-6 and TRBJ1-6; D is possibly TRBD1 (6 bases). The ends were cut back, 1 base at V and 3 bases at J, with 11 bases in the middle. This CDR3 spans 16 amino acids. Germline V gene data show CDR1 as SGHDT and CDR2 as YYEEEE. The CDR3 nucleotides are TGTGCCAGCAGCTTGCATCAGGGGATCTATAATTCACCCCTCCACTTT. Amino acid sequence: CASSLHQGIYNSPLHF.

CDR3 nucleotides: TGTGCCAGCAGTCGAGACGGGATAAGCACAGATACGCAGTATTTT. This sequence encodes CASSRDGISTDTQYF. This chain connects TRBV9 to TRBJ2-3; a possible D gene is TRBD2 (5 bases). The germline V gene encodes CDR1 SGDLS and CDR2 YYNGEE. This CDR3 spans 15 amino acids. The V and J ends lost 5 bases and 0 bases respectively, with 13 bases between them.

The genes are TRBV10-1 and TRBJ1-1; D remains ambiguous. V lost 6 bases and J 4 bases, leaving 15 bases between the germline ends. The CDR3 has 14 residues. Germline V gene data show CDR1 as WNHNN and CDR2 as SYGVQD (reference sequence). CDR3 residues: CASRRPRKATEAFF. The CDR3, as DNA: TGCGCCAGCAGGAGACCCAGGAAGGCCACTGAAGCTTTCTTT.

This chain links TRBV5-6 with TRBJ2-7; 10 bases agree with TRBD1. The junction had 7 bases not matched to a gene; V was cut back by 4 bases and J by 6 bases. The CDR3 has 14 residues. Germline values: CDR1 SGHDT, CDR2 YYEEEE. The CDR3 bases are TGTGCCAGCAGCGTACGGACAGGGGGACGCGAGCAGTACTTC. It codes for CASSVRTGGREQYF.

V is TRBV7-9 and J is TRBJ1-1; 7 bases line up with TRBD1. The V segment lost 5 bases and the J segment 1 base; nucleotides outside the gene matches: 7. The CDR3 spans 15 residues. The V gene's germline CDR1 is SEHNR and CDR2 FQNEAQ (reference sequence). This chain's CDR3 is CASSLVDRANTEAFF. In nucleotides, the CDR3 is TGTGCCAGCAGCCTTGTTGACAGGGCGAACACTGAAGCTTTCTTT.

This clone was counted a few times. The rearrangement links TRBV2 to TRBJ2-7; 11 bases fit TRBD1. The CDR3 has 14 amino acids. Germline-derived CDR1 and CDR2 are SNHLY and FYNNEI. J gave up 5 bases and V 6 bases, and 6 bases lay outside the gene matches. The CDR3 sequence is CASRPGQGVDEQYF. CDR3 sequence (DNA): TGTGCCAGCAGGCCGGGACAGGGGGTCGACGAGCAGTACTTC.

The J gene is TRBJ2-7, the V gene TRBV6-4, with D possibly matching TRBD2 (5 bases). Germline V CDR1 and CDR2: MRHNA, SNTAGT. V dropped 2 bases and J dropped 0 bases, with 8 bases sitting between them. The CDR3 runs to 14 residues. CDR3 sequence (DNA): TGTGCCAGCAGTGACGGACTGTCCTCCTACGAGCAGTACTTC. Translated, it gives CASSDGLSSYEQYF.

The V call is TRBV10-2, the J call TRBJ2-2; tentatively, D is TRBD2 (6 bases). Germline CDR1 reads WSHSY; CDR2 reads SAAADI. The V gene lost 6 bases and the J gene lost 0 bases, with 11 bases spanning the gap. There are 15 residues in the CDR3. The DNA for the CDR3 is TGCGCCAGCAGCCTCGGGGGTCCGAACACCGGGGAGCTGTTTTTT. Its translation is CASSLGGPNTGELFF.

The chain has TRBV5-1 and TRBJ2-7, with 7 bases that match TRBD2. V lost 4 bases to trimming and J lost 2 bases; unmatched junction nucleotides: 9. Germline lookup yields CDR1 SGHRS and CDR2 YFSETQ. This CDR3 is built from 15 residues. CDR3 sequence reads: CASSRGEGPPYEQYF. CDR3 nucleotides: TGCGCCAGCAGCCGGGGGGAGGGGCCGCCCTACGAGCAGTACTTC.

The CDR3 spells CSVDNAEAFF. CDR3 bases: TGCAGCGTTGATAACGCGGAAGCTTTCTTT. The V gene is TRBV29-1, the J gene TRBJ1-1; D is undetermined. The V gene's germline CDR1 is SQVTM and CDR2 ANQGSEA. V was cut by 3 bases and J by 8 bases, with 7 bases left in between. The CDR3 is 10 amino acids.

On this clone itself: At one end the junction does not follow the germline gene, possibly because of a read error. The V and J genes are TRBV2 and TRBJ2-7, with D possibly TRBD1 on 5 matching bases. Germline CDR1 and CDR2: SNHLY and FYNNEI. The CDR3 runs to 13 residues. The CDR3 here is CASSVRENRISDF. The DNA for the CDR3 is TGTGCCAGCAGTGTGAGAGAAAACAGGATCTCGGACTTC.

The chain uses TRBV28 and TRBJ2-1; no clear D. V was cut by 4 bases and J by 0 bases, with 7 bases left in between. The germline gives CDR1 MDHEN, CDR2 SYDVKM. The CDR3 extends over 14 amino acids. The CDR3 loop is CASSSQSSYNEQFF. CDR3 in DNA: TGTGCCAGCAGTTCACAGAGCTCCTACAATGAGCAGTTCTTC. Filled out from reference TRBV28 and TRBJ2-1, the complete variable domain reads DVKVTQSSRYLVKRTGEKVFLECVQDMDHENMFWYRQDPGLGLRLIYFSYDVKMKEKGDIPEGYSVSREKKERFSLILESASTNQTSMYLCASSSQSSYNEQFFGPGTRLTVL.